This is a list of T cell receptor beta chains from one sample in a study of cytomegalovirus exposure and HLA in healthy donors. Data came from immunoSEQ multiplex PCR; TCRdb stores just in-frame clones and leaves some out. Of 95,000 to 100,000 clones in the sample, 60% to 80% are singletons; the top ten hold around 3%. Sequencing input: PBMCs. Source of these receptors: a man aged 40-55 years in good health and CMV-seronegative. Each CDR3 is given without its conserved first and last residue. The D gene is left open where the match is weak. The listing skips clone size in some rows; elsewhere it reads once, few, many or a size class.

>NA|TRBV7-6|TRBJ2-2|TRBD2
ASSSRGGRAPANTGELF
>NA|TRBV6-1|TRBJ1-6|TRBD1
ASSVGDRINSPLH
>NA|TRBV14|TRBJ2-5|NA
ASSQTWWETQY
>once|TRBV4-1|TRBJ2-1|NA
ASRLTGTGDNEQF
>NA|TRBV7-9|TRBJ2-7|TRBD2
ASSLEAGGQPYEQY
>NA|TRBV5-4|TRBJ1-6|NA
ASSLKGDSPLH
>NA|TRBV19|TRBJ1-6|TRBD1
ASSDGTGENSPLH
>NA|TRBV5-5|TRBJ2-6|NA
ASSSISGANVLT
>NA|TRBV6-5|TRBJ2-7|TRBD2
ASSYGRAIHEQY
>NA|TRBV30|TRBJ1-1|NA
AWSFGNTEAF
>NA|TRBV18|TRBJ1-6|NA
ASSGVTGDNSPLH
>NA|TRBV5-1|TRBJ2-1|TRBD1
ASSLEGQGGNEQF
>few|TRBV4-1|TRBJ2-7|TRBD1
ASSGRQGSYEQY
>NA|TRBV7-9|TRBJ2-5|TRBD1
ASSPRTGVQETQY
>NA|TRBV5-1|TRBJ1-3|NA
ASSLSNSGNTIY
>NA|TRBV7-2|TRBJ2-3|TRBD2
ASSLGLAGGNTQY